Listed here are 31 T cell receptor beta chains from one sample, sequenced in a study of T cell responses to AZD1222 COVID-19 vaccine. Repertoires were generated with immunoSEQ multiplex PCR, while TCRdb's copy carries only in-frame clones and drops some. The table lists approximately 150,000 clones, 94% of them singletons. The material was peripheral blood, obtained on day 0 of AZD1222 vaccination. All receptors come from an adult in good health.

The V call is TRBV7-9, the J call TRBJ1-1; 9 bases are shared with TRBD1. This CDR3 comprises 15 residues. The germline V gene encodes CDR1 SEHNR and CDR2 FQNEAQ (reference sequence). J was trimmed by 2 bases and V by 5 bases; bases with no gene match: 6. The CDR3 DNA sequence: TGTGCCAGCAGCAGGGGACAGGGCTTTAACACTGAAGCTTTCTTT. Translated: CASSRGQGFNTEAFF.

The chain couples TRBV5-5 to TRBJ1-6, with D unresolved. CDR1 and CDR2 (germline): SGHKS, YYEKEE (reference sequence). V was cut by 4 bases and J by 13 bases, with 15 bases left in between. The CDR3 has 13 amino acids. The CDR3 DNA follows: TGTGCCAGCAGCCTGGGCCACATTTCTCCCCTCCACTTT. Translated, it gives CASSLGHISPLHF.

The chain employs TRBV3-1 (or the pseudogene TRBV3-2) and TRBJ1-2; D is possibly TRBD1 (6 bases). V was clipped by 1 base and J by 7 bases, with 19 bases between them. This CDR3 is 16 amino acids long. Germline CDR1 reads LGHDT; CDR2 reads YNNKEL (reference sequence). CDR3 coding DNA: TGTGCCAGCAGCCAAGGGACAGACCACCGAATATCTGGCTACACCTTC. Translating it yields CASSQGTDHRISGYTF.

The chain employs TRBV24-1 and TRBJ1-5; TRBD1 matches at 8 bases. The germline V gene encodes CDR1 KGHDR and CDR2 SFDVKD. After removal of 9 bases from V and 5 bases from J, the junction contained 5 bases not matched to a gene. CDR3 length: 13 amino acids. The CDR3 loop is CATQGAWDQPQHF. CDR3 DNA: TGTGCCACCCAGGGGGCCTGGGATCAGCCCCAGCATTTT.

J is TRBJ1-6 and V is TRBV4-2, with 7 bases identical to TRBD1. The CDR3 runs to 15 residues. The junction had 6 bases not matched to a gene; V was cut back by 0 bases and J by 10 bases. Germline V CDR1 and CDR2: LGHNA, YNFKEQ. Written as DNA, the CDR3 is TGTGCCAGCAGCCAAGATACAGGGGTGAACTCACCCCTCCACTTT. Translation gives CASSQDTGVNSPLHF.

The J gene is TRBJ2-1, the V gene TRBV6-1, with a weak D call TRBD1 (6 bases). Germline loops: CDR1 MNHNS, CDR2 SASEGT. V lost 1 base to trimming and J lost 5 bases, with 9 bases between them. The CDR3 has 14 amino acids. The CDR3 region is CASSEDRDHNEQFF. The CDR3 bases are TGTGCCAGCAGTGAAGACAGGGACCACAATGAGCAGTTCTTC.

The V gene is TRBV11-2, the J gene TRBJ1-4; 7 nucleotides match TRBD1. Trimming removed 5 bases from V and 12 bases from J; junction bases left unmatched: 9. CDR3 size: 13 residues. Germline CDR1 SGHAT, CDR2 FQNNGV. The CDR3 nucleotides are TGTGCCAGCAGCCGGAGACAGGGATGGGAACTGTTTTTT. Protein product: CASSRRQGWELFF.

The chain is built from TRBV11-3 and TRBJ2-4; possible D gene TRBD1, 6 bases. This CDR3 spans 16 amino acids. V was pared by 4 bases and J by 3 bases, with 16 bases between. The germline gives CDR1 SGHNT, CDR2 YENEEA. This chain's CDR3 is CASSSSYRVDKNIQYF. Written as DNA, the CDR3 is TGTGCCAGCAGCTCGTCTTACAGGGTCGACAAAAACATTCAGTACTTC.

J is TRBJ1-1 and V is TRBV28; 7 bases fit TRBD1. The CDR3 is 18 residues long. Losses at the gene ends were 0 bases for V and 0 bases for J; bases not matched to a gene: 10. The germline gives CDR1 MDHEN, CDR2 SYDVKM. CDR3 sequence reads: CASSLWRTGAGVNTEAFF. The CDR3 nucleotides read TGTGCCAGCAGTTTATGGAGGACAGGTGCGGGGGTGAACACTGAAGCTTTCTTT.

This clone was seen only once. The gene calls are TRBV2 and TRBJ1-1, with 8 bases aligning to TRBD1. The CDR3 is 14 amino acids. J was trimmed by 5 bases and V by 4 bases; bases with no gene match: 6. Per the germline V gene, CDR1 is SNHLY and CDR2 is FYNNEI. CDR3 sequence reads: CASSAQGALTEAFF. The CDR3 region has the DNA TGTGCCAGCAGTGCCCAGGGGGCGCTTACTGAAGCTTTCTTT.

The V call is TRBV27, the J call TRBJ1-2; 11 nucleotides align to TRBD1. The CDR3 is 15 amino acids. Germline CDR1 reads MNHEY; CDR2 reads SMNVEV (reference sequence). Trimming at V came to 5 bases and at J to 4 bases, leaving 6 bases not matched to a gene. This chain's CDR3 is CASSLAGTGGYGYTF. CDR3 nucleotide sequence: TGTGCCAGCAGTCTAGCCGGGACAGGGGGCTATGGCTACACCTTC.

The CDR3 sequence: CASWLRGSKAGTEAFF. The CDR3 DNA sequence: TGTGCCAGCTGGCTGCGGGGGTCCAAGGCGGGCACTGAAGCTTTCTTT. The genes are TRBV28 and TRBJ1-1; possibly TRBD1 for D (5 bases). The CDR3 is 16 residues long. CDR1 and CDR2 from the germline V gene are MDHEN and SYDVKM. The V and J ends lost 8 bases and 4 bases respectively, with 23 bases between them.

This chain joins TRBV11-2 and TRBJ2-2; weak D call: TRBD1 (7 bases). V lost 0 bases, J lost 4 bases, and 15 bases lay in between. Germline V gene data show CDR1 as SGHAT and CDR2 as FQNNGV. This CDR3 contains 17 residues. This chain's CDR3 is CASSLDQRQGGTGELFF. For the CDR3, the DNA is TGTGCCAGCAGCTTAGACCAGAGACAGGGAGGCACCGGGGAGCTGTTTTTT.

The count of this clone is one. This sequence joins TRBV28 and TRBJ1-4; tentative D call: TRBD1 (5 bases). V gave up 7 bases and J gave up 2 bases, with 17 bases separating them. This CDR3 contains 16 residues. Germline values: CDR1 MDHEN, CDR2 SYDVKM. The CDR3 nucleotides read TGTGCCAGCACCTTAACTCCCCAGGGCACTAATGAAAAACTGTTTTTT. It codes for CASTLTPQGTNEKLFF. Using reference TRBV28 and TRBJ1-4 for the parts outside the CDR3, the full variable domain is DVKVTQSSRYLVKRTGEKVFLECVQDMDHENMFWYRQDPGLGLRLIYFSYDVKMKEKGDIPEGYSVSREKKERFSLILESASTNQTSMYLCASTLTPQGTNEKLFFGSGTQLSVL.

This chain joins TRBV6-2 or TRBV6-3 and TRBJ2-7; D not resolved. Trimming pared 2 bases from V and 6 bases from J, leaving 14 bases between. CDR3 size: 14 residues. Germline V gene sequence: CDR1 MNHEY, CDR2 SVGEGT. Here the CDR3 DNA reads TGTGCCAGCAGTTACCCCGGAGACCGAAGCGAGCAGTACGTC. Translating gives CASSYPGDRSEQYV.

The chain uses TRBV10-3 and TRBJ2-1, with 14 bases fitting TRBD2. The ends lost 10 bases at V and 7 bases at J; junction bases unmatched: 6. Germline-derived CDR1 and CDR2 are ENHRY and SYGVKD. The CDR3 extends over 14 amino acids. CDR3 in amino acids: CATEGLAGVNEQFF. Here the CDR3 DNA reads TGTGCCACCGAGGGACTAGCGGGGGTTAATGAGCAGTTCTTC.

The chain carries TRBV14 and TRBJ2-5; 11 bases agree with TRBD2. The length of the CDR3 is 16 residues. The ends lost 6 bases at V and 5 bases at J; junction bases unmatched: 11. Per the germline V gene, CDR1 is SGHDN and CDR2 is FVKESK. The CDR3 sequence is CASSRLAGGMGETQYF. CDR3 sequence (DNA): TGTGCCAGCAGTCGGCTAGCGGGGGGAATGGGTGAGACCCAGTACTTC.

The rearrangement uses TRBV6-2 or TRBV6-3 and TRBJ1-1, with unresolved D. Germline CDR1 reads MNHEY; CDR2 reads SVGEGT. This CDR3 contains 14 residues. V was cut by 0 bases and J by 4 bases, with 9 bases left in between. Here the CDR3 DNA reads TGTGCCAGCAGTTACTCGTTTTTTAGCACTGAAGCTTTCTTT. As protein: CASSYSFFSTEAFF.

This sequence joins TRBV6-5 and TRBJ1-6; TRBD1 might be the D (6 bases). V shed 7 bases and J shed 8 bases, with 15 bases lying between them. The CDR3 length is 14 residues. The V gene's germline CDR1 is MNHEY and CDR2 SVGAGI. As DNA, the CDR3 is TGTGCCAGCACCGCCGGACAGAGGTATTCACCCCTCCACTTT. This gives the protein CASTAGQRYSPLHF.

The J gene is TRBJ1-5, the V gene TRBV28; perhaps TRBD1 as D (5 bases). The CDR3 is 15 amino acids. The germline gives CDR1 MDHEN, CDR2 SYDVKM. The V gene lost 7 bases and the J gene lost 3 bases, with 16 bases spanning the gap. The CDR3 coding sequence is TGTGCCAGCAACGGGGGTCCTAAACCCAATCAGCCCCAGCATTTT. Its protein is CASNGGPKPNQPQHF.

This chain links TRBV7-2 with TRBJ1-2; TRBD1 matches 8 bases. The CDR3 consists of 14 residues. V lost 1 base and J lost 8; bases outside the gene matches: 6. CDR1 and CDR2 (germline): SGHTA, FQGNSA. CDR3 region: CASSLGTGSSGYTF. Here the CDR3 DNA reads TGTGCCAGCAGCTTAGGGACAGGGAGCAGCGGCTACACCTTC.

The rearrangement uses TRBV2 and TRBJ2-7; the D gene is possibly TRBD2 (6 bases). CDR1 is SNHLY, CDR2 FYNNEI, per germline. The CDR3 consists of 14 residues. Trimming removed 1 base from V and 1 base from J, with 8 bases in between. The CDR3 loop reads CASSEGGTSYEQYV. The CDR3 DNA reads TGTGCCAGCAGTGAAGGCGGGACTTCCTACGAGCAGTACGTC.

V gene TRBV7-2 combines with J gene TRBJ2-7, with 12 positions matching TRBD1. Trimming at V came to 1 base and at J to 12 bases, leaving 4 bases not matched to a gene. The germline CDR1 and CDR2 sequences are SGHTA and FQGNSA. This CDR3 is built from 13 residues. The CDR3 loop is CASSLEGQGARYV. As DNA, the CDR3 is TGTGCCAGCAGCTTAGAGGGACAGGGGGCGCGGTACGTC.

The V call is TRBV11-2, the J call TRBJ1-6; TRBD1 aligns across 12 bases. Germline V CDR1 and CDR2: SGHAT, FQNNGV. V trimming: 8 bases; J trimming: 5 bases; junction bases outside the gene matches: 7. The CDR3 has 16 amino acids. The CDR3 protein is CASSRDRGPHNSPLHF. As DNA, the CDR3 is TGTGCCAGCTCCCGGGACAGGGGGCCTCATAATTCACCCCTCCACTTT.

The rearrangement links TRBV6-4 to TRBJ2-3, with 7 bases matching TRBD2. This CDR3 contains 15 residues. In germline, CDR1 is MRHNA, CDR2 SNTAGT. Trimming took 8 bases from V and 4 from J; bases not matched to a gene: 12. The CDR3 DNA is TGTGCCAGCGGGAGATTAGCGGGCGCCGCAGATACGCAGTATTTT. Amino acids: CASGRLAGAADTQYF.

The genes are TRBV6-2 or TRBV6-3 and TRBJ2-1, with 9 nucleotides matching TRBD2. The CDR3 runs 16 residues. In germline, CDR1 is MNHEY, CDR2 SVGEGT. The V segment lost 4 bases and the J segment 4 bases; nucleotides outside the gene matches: 8. The CDR3 region has the DNA TGTGCCAGCAGTTTTCTGGGGACTAGCACATACAATGAGCAGTTCTTC. Translating gives CASSFLGTSTYNEQFF.

The CDR3 nucleotides read TGTGCCAGCAGTTGGGGAGATCAGCCCCAGCATTTT. This gives the protein CASSWGDQPQHF. This chain connects TRBV6-2 or TRBV6-3 to TRBJ1-5; D is undetermined. The CDR3 length is 12 residues. From germline, CDR1 is MNHEY and CDR2 SVGEGT. V dropped 4 bases and J dropped 5 bases, with 6 bases sitting between them.

This clone was seen a single time. The chain links TRBV12-3 or TRBV12-4 to TRBJ2-4; D possibly matches TRBD1 or TRBD2 (6 bases each). The ends were cut back, 6 bases at V and 15 bases at J, with 18 bases in the middle. The CDR3 has 12 residues. This CDR3 is CASSFPQGRRYF. Here the CDR3 DNA reads TGTGCCAGCAGCTTTCCCCAGGGGAGGCGGTACTTC.

Here the CDR3 DNA reads TGTGCCAGTAGTAAGGGGTCAGTCTATGGCTACACCTTC. Amino acid sequence: CASSKGSVYGYTF. The chain uses TRBV19 and TRBJ1-2; D possibly corresponds to TRBD1 (5 bases). This CDR3 spans 13 amino acids. Germline V gene lookup returns CDR1 LNHDA and CDR2 SQIVND (reference sequence). The V end lost 4 bases, the J end lost 4 bases, and 10 bases lay between the germline ends.

The chain is built from TRBV7-9 and TRBJ1-1; possibly TRBD1 for D (5 bases). This CDR3 spans 17 amino acids. The V gene lost 4 bases and the J gene lost 1 base, with 19 bases spanning the gap. Germline V gene sequence: CDR1 SEHNR, CDR2 FQNEAQ (reference sequence). CDR3 bases: TGTGCCAGCAGCTCCCGCCTAAGGGGTGTTAAGAACACTGAAGCTTTCTTT. Its protein is CASSSRLRGVKNTEAFF.

This clone was recorded once. The chain is built from TRBV19 and TRBJ2-1, with 8 bases that match TRBD1. The CDR3 extends over 15 amino acids. V gave up 1 base and J gave up 4 bases; unmatched junction bases: 3. Germline V gene sequence: CDR1 LNHDA, CDR2 SQIVND (reference sequence). The CDR3 here is CASSIAGGAYNEQFF. CDR3 DNA sequence: TGTGCCAGTAGTATAGCAGGGGGCGCATACAATGAGCAGTTCTTC.